These T cell receptor beta chains were read from a single sample in a study of cytomegalovirus exposure and HLA in healthy donors. Some clones are missing from TCRdb's copy, which holds only in-frame ones; the method was immunoSEQ multiplex PCR. This sample carries approximately 110,000 clones, 80% to 85% of them seen once, and the ten largest clones take roughly 22%. Sample: PBMCs. Receptors were obtained from a man younger than 45 in good health and CMV-seropositive. Each CDR3 is given without its conserved first and last residue. A D gene is named only where the DNA matches it firmly.

>NA|TRBJ1-1|TRBV6-1
ASSEEGGETEAF
>TRBD2|TRBJ2-1|TRBV5-4
ASRDRLAGVVEQF
>NA|TRBJ1-1|TRBV5-6
ASSYAQNTEAF
>NA|TRBJ2-6|TRBV5-1
ASSITSSGANVLT
>NA|TRBJ1-1|TRBV5-1
ASSRGRGGSTEAF
>TRBD1|TRBJ2-3|TRBV11-2
ASSSWDRDTQY
>TRBD1|TRBJ2-4|TRBV5-1
ASSRGTALAKNIQY
>NA|TRBJ2-2|TRBV5-1
ASSLERTNTGELF
>NA|TRBJ2-2|TRBV7-2
ASSLEAVPAAGELF
>TRBD2|TRBJ2-7|TRBV6-1
ASSELAGGYRYEQY
>NA|TRBJ1-2|TRBV28
ASTFSGVYYGYT
>NA|TRBJ2-3|TRBV30
AWSALDTQY
>NA|TRBJ2-1|TRBV6-5
ASSYFYPSYNEQF
>NA|TRBJ1-1|TRBV2
ASRPGRGLATEAF
>TRBD1|TRBJ2-7|TRBV6-1
ASSSGTGLYEQY
>NA|TRBJ1-6|TRBV6-6
ASRRDPPGDSPLH
>NA|TRBJ1-2|TRBV27
ASSLSFTGRTHGYT
>NA|TRBJ1-5|TRBV15
ATSNGYSNQPQH
>TRBD1|TRBJ1-2|TRBV9
ASSPNRGEDGYT
>TRBD2|TRBJ2-1|TRBV5-1
ASSAGLAREQF
>NA|TRBJ2-3|TRBV7-9
ASSFFVRVFETQY
>TRBD1|TRBJ2-2|TRBV5-1
ASRPTGGDTGELF
>NA|TRBJ1-6|TRBV10-1
ASSDSGAPLH
>NA|TRBJ1-1|TRBV29-1
SVVGATEAF
>NA|TRBJ1-1|TRBV20-1
SAQGIEAF
>TRBD1|TRBJ1-1|TRBV6-1
ASSAQGADTEAF
>TRBD2|TRBJ2-2|TRBV2
ASSEISSGVNTGELF